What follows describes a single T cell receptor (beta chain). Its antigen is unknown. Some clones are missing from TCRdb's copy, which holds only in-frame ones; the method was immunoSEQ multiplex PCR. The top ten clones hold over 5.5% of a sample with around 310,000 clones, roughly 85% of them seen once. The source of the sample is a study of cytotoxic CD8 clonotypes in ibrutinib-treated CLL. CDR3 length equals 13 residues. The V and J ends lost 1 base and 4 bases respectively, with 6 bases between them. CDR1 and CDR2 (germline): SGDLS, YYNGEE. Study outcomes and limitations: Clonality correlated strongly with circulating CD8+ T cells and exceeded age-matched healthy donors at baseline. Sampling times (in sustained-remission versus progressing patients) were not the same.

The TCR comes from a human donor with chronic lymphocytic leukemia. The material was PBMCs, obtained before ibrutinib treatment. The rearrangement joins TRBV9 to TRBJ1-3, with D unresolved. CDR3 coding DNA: TGTGCCAGCAGCGTACTATCAGGAAACACCATATATTTT. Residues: CASSVLSGNTIYF. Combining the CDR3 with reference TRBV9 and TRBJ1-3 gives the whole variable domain DSGVTQTPKHLITATGQRVTLRCSPRSGDLSVYWYQQSLDQGLQFLIQYYNGEERAKGNILERFSAQQFPDLHSELNLSSLELGDSALYFCASSVLSGNTIYFGEGSWLTVV.